Following are 11 T cell receptor beta chains from one sample sequenced in a study of vaccination and CD4 T cells after COVID-19. No antigens are known for them. Indicated treatment: roughly ten-day PBMC culture with coronavirus spike peptide pools or control peptides (ViraFEST assay). Researchers used the Oncomine TCR Beta short-read assay to sequence DNA from cultured CD4+ T cells. TCRdb recomputed calls from the PCR reads with MiXCR, one row per CDR3 protein. Of 15,000 or so distinct CDR3 sequences in the sample, just over 70% were seen once. The sequenced material came from CD4+ T cells from blood, cultured in vitro. The receptors derive from a human donor who had recovered from COVID-19.

This clonotype came up a few times. This chain links TRBV6-5 with TRBJ1-2; D not certain. CDR1 and CDR2 from the germline V gene are MNHEY and SVGAGI. This CDR3 has 13 residues. Between the trimmed V and J ends, which lost 4 bases and 5 bases, there was a span of 11 bases. CDR3 protein: CASSSGQAYGYTF. DNA of the CDR3: TGTGCCAGCAGTTCTGGGCAGGCTTATGGCTACACCTTC.

V is TRBV6-1 and J is TRBJ2-3; D is unclear. V was shortened by 8 bases and J by 2 bases, with 5 bases between the two germline ends. In germline, CDR1 is MNHNS, CDR2 SASEGT. There are 11 residues in the CDR3. The CDR3 coding sequence is TGTGCCAGCGAACTCACAGATACGCAGTATTTT. Amino acids: CASELTDTQYF.

This clonotype was observed once. This chain joins TRBV27 and TRBJ2-5; 12 nucleotides align to TRBD2. Germline V gene sequence: CDR1 MNHEY, CDR2 SMNVEV (reference sequence). The V gene end was trimmed by 4 bases and the J gene end by 4 bases; junction bases not matched to a gene: 7. The CDR3 sequence is 16 residues long. CDR3 sequence (DNA): TGTGCCAGCAGTTCGAGACTAGCGGGAGTGGGAGAGACCCAGTACTTC. It codes for CASSSRLAGVGETQYF.

The chain carries TRBV27 and TRBJ2-3; perhaps D is TRBD1 or TRBD2 (5 bases each). Trimming shortened V by 4 bases and J by 6 bases, and 14 bases separated the two germline ends. CDR1 is MNHEY and CDR2 is SMNVEV in the germline V gene (reference sequence). The CDR3 covers 14 residues. This chain's CDR3 is CASSSRGPGDTQYF. In DNA form, the CDR3 reads TGTGCCAGCAGTTCGAGGGGCCCAGGGGATACGCAGTATTTT.

The V call is TRBV25-1, the J call TRBJ1-1; weak D call: TRBD1 (5 bases). The CDR3 runs 18 residues. Germline CDR1 is MGHDK and CDR2 is SYGVNS. Trimming removed 0 bases at V and 0 bases at J, with 17 bases between. The CDR3 loop reads CASSEYYGTELMNTEAFF. The DNA for the CDR3 is TGTGCCAGCAGTGAATACTACGGGACGGAATTAATGAACACTGAAGCTTTCTTT.

The chain's CDR3 is CASSFTKAGELFF. In DNA, the CDR3 is TGTGCCAGCAGCTTTACTAAAGCCGGGGAGCTGTTTTTT. The chain recombines TRBV5-4 with TRBJ2-2; D unclear. The V end lost 2 bases, the J end lost 6 bases, and 8 bases lay between the germline ends. This CDR3 region has 13 residues. CDR1 is SGHNT and CDR2 is YYREEE in the germline V gene (reference sequence).

The gene calls are TRBV6-1 and TRBJ2-3; D unresolved. CDR3 size: 12 residues. Germline V CDR1 and CDR2: MNHNS, SASEGT. V was trimmed by 5 bases and J by 3 bases, leaving 6 bases between them. CDR3 nucleotide sequence: TGTGCCAGCAGTCCCCGAACAGATACGCAGTATTTT. Translating gives CASSPRTDTQYF.

This chain uses TRBV6-1 with TRBJ1-5; TRBD1 matches at 9 bases. V dropped 8 bases and J dropped 0; count of bases not matched to a gene: 8. The CDR3 loop spans 16 amino acids. From germline, CDR1 is MNHNS and CDR2 SASEGT. CDR3 nucleotides: TGTGCCAGCTCACCAGGGACAGGGTATAGCAATCAGCCCCAGCATTTT. This translates into CASSPGTGYSNQPQHF.

The rearrangement links TRBV7-2 to TRBJ1-1; D is perhaps TRBD1 (5 bases). V was shortened by 1 base and J by 8 bases, with 14 bases between the two germline ends. This CDR3 contains 14 residues. Germline CDR1 is SGHTA and CDR2 is FQGNSA. CDR3: CASSLGVGAEEAFF. For the CDR3, the DNA is TGTGCCAGCAGCTTAGGGGTAGGGGCCGAAGAAGCTTTCTTT.

The table lists this clonotype with a few counts. The J gene is TRBJ1-5, the V gene TRBV20-1; D ambiguous. The CDR3 covers 15 residues. Germline CDR1 reads DFQATT; CDR2 reads SNEGSKA (reference sequence). Trimming cost V 3 bases and J 1 base, with 13 bases left between them. This chain's CDR3 is CSASLEAKSNQPQHF. For the CDR3, the DNA is TGCAGTGCTAGTCTGGAGGCCAAGAGCAATCAGCCCCAGCATTTT.

The DNA of the CDR3 is TGTGCCACCAGCAAGGCCACAGGGGGTGGTAGCACCGGGGAGCTGTTTTTT. This codes for CATSKATGGGSTGELFF. V gene TRBV24-1 combines with J gene TRBJ2-2; the match to TRBD1 covers 8 bases. Trimming at V came to 7 bases and at J to 4 bases, leaving 13 bases not matched to a gene. Germline CDR1 and CDR2: KGHDR and SFDVKD. The CDR3 spans 17 residues.